Sequencing of this T cell receptor beta chain was carried out in a study of T cells in Graves' hyperthyroidism and ophthalmopathy. The overall study: Peripheral blood collection took place at initial diagnosis, before any treatment.

Among ophthalmopathy patients, the Clinical Activity Score reached at least 3, the NOSPECS grade reached at least 4, and duration remained under 3 months. Researchers barred patients who had uncontrolled infection, other autoimmune disease, pregnancy or lactation. Diagnosis relied on clinical symptoms, serum thyroxine and TRAb, thyroid ultrasound and orbital computed tomography. Amplification of TCR beta CDR3 regions was performed using RNA transcripts as template. Carried out on the TCR CDR3, a first-round RT-PCR used the HTBI primer set. MiXCR, run by TCRdb on the multiplex PCR reads, gives a single entry per CDR3 protein. The sample records 450,000 to 650,000 distinct CDR3 sequences, 17% being singletons. This clonotype was seen ten or more times. Sequencing was carried out using blood. The clonotype originates from a woman younger than 35 with Graves' ophthalmopathy.

The CDR3 loop is CASSQDYGRAQDTQYF. CDR3 sequence (DNA): TGTGCCAGCAGCCAAGATTACGGGAGGGCCCAAGATACGCAGTATTTT. The rearrangement joins TRBV3-1 to TRBJ2-3; 8 bases map to TRBD2. Per germline, CDR1 LGHDT and CDR2 YNNKEL (reference sequence). J lost 5 bases, V lost 0 bases, and 7 bases had no gene match. CDR3 length: 16 residues.